This T cell receptor (beta chain) was found in a study of T cell repertoires in cytomegalovirus infection. Study context: Recently identified HLA-C-restricted CMV epitopes were among the peptides used.

Of note for this clonotype: Its antigen is unidentified.

Germline-derived CDR1 and CDR2 are MNHEY and SVGAGI. Deletions cut 6 bases from V and 1 base from J, with 15 bases between. The CDR3 runs to 15 residues. Using its own MiXCR run on the reads, TCRdb lists one record per CDR3 protein. Of 80,000 to 90,000 distinct CDR3 sequences listed, roughly 44% are singletons. This rearrangement joins TRBV6-5 to TRBJ1-1; a possible D gene is TRBD1 (6 bases). The specimen comprised CD8+ T cells from cultured PBMCs, sampled from culture after CMV antigen stimulation. The receptor was derived from a human donor in good health (CMV status not recorded). Some clones in this sample may be carry-over from other donors' samples. The CDR3 coding sequence is TGTGCCAGCAGCTACGGAGGGGGGCCGAACACTGAAGCTTTCTTT. Protein sequence: CASSYGGGPNTEAFF.